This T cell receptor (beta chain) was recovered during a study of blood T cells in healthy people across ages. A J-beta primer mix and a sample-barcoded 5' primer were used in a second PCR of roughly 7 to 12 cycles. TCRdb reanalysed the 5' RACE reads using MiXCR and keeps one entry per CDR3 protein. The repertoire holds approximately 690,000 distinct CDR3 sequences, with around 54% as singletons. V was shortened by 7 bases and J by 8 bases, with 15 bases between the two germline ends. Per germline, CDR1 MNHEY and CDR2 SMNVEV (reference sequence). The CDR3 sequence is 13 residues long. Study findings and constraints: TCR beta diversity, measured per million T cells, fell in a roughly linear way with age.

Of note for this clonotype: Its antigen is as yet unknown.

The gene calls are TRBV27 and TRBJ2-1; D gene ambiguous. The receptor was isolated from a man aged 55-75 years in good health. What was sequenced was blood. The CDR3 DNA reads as TGTGCCAGCACAACGTCGACGGAGTATGAGCAGTTCTTC. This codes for CASTTSTEYEQFF.